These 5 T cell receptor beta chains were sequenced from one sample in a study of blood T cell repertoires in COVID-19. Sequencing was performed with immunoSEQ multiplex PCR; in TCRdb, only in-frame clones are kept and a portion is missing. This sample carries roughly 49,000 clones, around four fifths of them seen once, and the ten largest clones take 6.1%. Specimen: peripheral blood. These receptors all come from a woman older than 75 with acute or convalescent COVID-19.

In DNA, the CDR3 is TGTGCCAGCTCACCAGGGGGCGTCTACGAGCAGTACTTC. Protein: CASSPGGVYEQYF. The genes are TRBV18 and TRBJ2-7; D may be TRBD1 (6 bases). Germline values: CDR1 KGHSH, CDR2 LQKENI. This CDR3 has 13 amino acids. Trimming shortened V by 2 bases and J by 3 bases, and 8 bases separated the two germline ends.

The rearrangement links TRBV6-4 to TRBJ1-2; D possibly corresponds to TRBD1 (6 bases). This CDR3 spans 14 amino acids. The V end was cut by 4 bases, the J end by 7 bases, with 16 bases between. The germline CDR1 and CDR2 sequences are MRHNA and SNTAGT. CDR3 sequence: CASSADRLGIGYTF. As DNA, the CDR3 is TGTGCCAGCAGTGCCGACAGGTTAGGGATTGGCTACACCTTC.

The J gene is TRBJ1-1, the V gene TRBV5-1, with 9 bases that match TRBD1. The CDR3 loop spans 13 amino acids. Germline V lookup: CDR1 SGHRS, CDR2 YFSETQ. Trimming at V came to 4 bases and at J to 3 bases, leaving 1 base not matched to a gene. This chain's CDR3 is CASSRDRDTEAFF. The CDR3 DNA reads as TGCGCCAGCAGCCGGGACAGGGACACTGAAGCTTTCTTT.

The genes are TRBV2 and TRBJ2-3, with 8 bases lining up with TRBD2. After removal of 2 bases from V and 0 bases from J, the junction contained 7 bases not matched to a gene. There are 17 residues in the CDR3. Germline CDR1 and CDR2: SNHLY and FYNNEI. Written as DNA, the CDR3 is TGTGCCAGCAGTGAATACAGACTAGCGACTAGCACAGATACGCAGTATTTT. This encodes CASSEYRLATSTDTQYF.

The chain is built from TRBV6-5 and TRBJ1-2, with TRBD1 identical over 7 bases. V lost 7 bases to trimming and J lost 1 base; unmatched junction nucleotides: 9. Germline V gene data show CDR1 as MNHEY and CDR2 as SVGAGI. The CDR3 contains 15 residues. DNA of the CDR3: TGTGCCAGCAACCCTACAGGGGATCTTAACTATGGCTACACCTTC. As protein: CASNPTGDLNYGYTF.